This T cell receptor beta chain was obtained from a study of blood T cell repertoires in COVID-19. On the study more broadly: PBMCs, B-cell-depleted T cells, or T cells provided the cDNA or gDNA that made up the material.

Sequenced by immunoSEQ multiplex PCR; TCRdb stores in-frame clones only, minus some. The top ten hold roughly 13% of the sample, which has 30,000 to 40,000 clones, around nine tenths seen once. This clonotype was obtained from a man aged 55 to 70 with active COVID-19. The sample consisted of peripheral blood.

CDR3 sequence reads: CASSSRGLAGGVADTQYF. CDR3 nucleotide sequence: TGTGCCAGCAGCTCCCGGGGACTAGCGGGAGGTGTGGCAGATACGCAGTATTTT. The chain combines TRBV4-2 with TRBJ2-3; 15 bases agree with TRBD2. V was clipped by 5 bases and J by 4 bases; unmatched bases: 10. CDR1 and CDR2 (germline): LGHNA, YNFKEQ. The CDR3 has 18 amino acids.